What follows is one TCR beta chain and its context. Its antigen is not yet known. It has no much larger one-base neighbor in the sample; base qualities were not kept. The sample originates from a study of blood T cells in healthy people across ages (dated by TCRdb to between 2015 and 2016). At the level of the whole study: In model experiments, template switching captured about one uniquely barcoded TCR beta cDNA molecule for every two T cells. To track age-related changes in TCR beta repertoire diversity, the study relied on deep sequencing normalized with unique cDNA molecular identifiers. Donors were grouped into four age groups: young (average roughly 15 years), middle-aged (approximately 41), aged (62) and long-lived (just over 80). For two donors (one aged 18 to 30 and one aged 80 or older), the study analyzed two additional independent replicas of 1 million unique cDNA reads from the same blood draw.

Systemically healthy Caucasian individuals from Russia, about 38 in total and aged roughly 6 to 100 years, were included as donors. Each donor gave about 9.2 milliliters of peripheral blood, drawn into EDTA-treated Vacutainer tubes. Ficoll-Paque density-gradient centrifugation was used to isolate PBMCs, with at least 7 million per sample. Trizol reagent was used to extract total RNA from the PBMCs, yielding at least 5 micrograms per sample. Naive CD45RAhigh/CD27high T cell percentages were measured by flow cytometry on a PBMC aliquot from every donor. Library creation used 5' RACE. Data came from an Illumina HiSeq 2500. A second 7 to 11 cycle PCR used a sample-barcoded 5' primer and a J-beta primer mix. A template-switch 5' adaptor carrying 12 random nucleotides introduced a unique molecular identifier onto each TCR beta cDNA molecule. At least 2.5 million CDR3-containing paired-end reads were obtained from each sample. First-strand cDNA synthesis was performed from all RNA using the Mint cDNA synthesis kit, with priming by a TRBC-specific oligonucleotide. All cDNA was treated with uracil-DNA glycosylase and then went through a first 18-cycle PCR with the universal primers M1SS and BC2_uni_R. As for how the authors treated the data: Normalization of each sample was performed by random selection of 1 million high-quality reads, each carrying a distinct molecular identifier. Reads sharing molecular identifiers were discarded rather than binned into consensus sequences. MiTCR, with a Q25 quality threshold and the strictest error-elimination algorithm, was used for CDR3 identification, clonotype clustering and error correction. A nonparametric unseen species model with Euler transformation was used to estimate lower-bound total TCR beta diversity. Through fastp at Q25 and MiXCR, TCRdb rebuilt clones from the public reads, retaining in-frame beta chains. Each entry is one CDR3 protein sequence, shown with its most common DNA and genes. TCRdb, not the authors, supplied the V and J calls. This sample has roughly 1 million distinct CDR3 sequences in its table, and almost 25% of those were observed once. The top ten clonotypes cover approximately 0.75% of the sample.

CDR1 and CDR2 (MNHEY, SMNVEV) derive from the germline V gene (reference sequence). Deletion took 8 bases off V and 7 bases off J, with a span of 18 bases between the germline ends. There are 14 amino acids in the CDR3, from cysteine to phenylalanine inclusive. Only the CDR3 region is kept as DNA, spanning 42 bases read in frame from base 1. What the work shows at the level of the full study, not this receptor alone: Because profiling used bulk unsorted PBMCs, naive and antigen-experienced compartments could not be compared conclusively. A strong correlation was found between observed TCR beta diversity and the percentage of naive T cells measured by flow cytometry. Compared with the aged group, the long-lived group had more naive CD4+ T cells, fewer expanded clones and increased TCR diversity, suggesting age selection. Because the CMV infection status of the donors was unknown, age-related changes in expanded clonotypes may potentially have been confounded. Estimates of total diversity from one million sequenced T cells were regarded as lower bounds and underestimates. As age increased, observed TCR beta diversity per million T cells dropped in a roughly linear way, and a significant reduction was already evident by age 40.

The data were also submitted as part of a second study, on T cells of mothers and their children. As the second study states: Donors were nine systemically healthy Caucasian individuals: three mothers and their six children. cDNA synthesis consumed the entire amount of extracted RNA, loaded at approximately 1.6 ug RNA in each 15 ul reaction. In the second PCR, the M1S primer added sample barcodes and 2-4 random nucleotides. Over 9 million TCR beta CDR3 reads were obtained for each mother, and 2.5 million to 3.5 million reads were obtained for each child. Thymic selection shapes the output of TCR recombination in a similar way in related and unrelated pairs, and inherited differences have a minor effect. Normalized repertoire overlap was always found to be slightly, but never significantly, higher in related mother-child pairs than in unrelated mother-child pairs. No persistent microchimeric T cell clones were detected, at a sensitivity of around 100 clones per million clonotypes. The study used deep NGS to compare TCR beta repertoires of mothers and children, seeking features distinguishing related mother-child pairs from unrelated individuals. Mothers averaged about 40 +/- 4 years of age and children averaged around 11 +/- 4 years. After adapter ligation was performed with NEBNext reagents, the libraries were sequenced on an Illumina HiSeq 2000 with 100+100 nt paired-end reads. To prevent cross-contamination, the mother and child libraries were prepared a month apart and were sequenced in separate runs. For each donor, between about 450,000 and 2,300,000 distinct TCR beta clonotypes were identified. Naive TCR beta clonotypes were estimated from low-frequency clonotypes matched to each donor's FACS-determined naive share, without sorting.

This sequence originates from a girl aged 2-9 years in good health. Source material: blood. The sequence joins TRBV27 to TRBJ1-5, with TRBD1 tentatively as D gene (5 bases match). Here the CDR3 is given as CASGLAGSGQPQHF. The DNA sequence reads TGTGCCAGCGGGCTCGCGGGCTCAGGGCAGCCCCAGCATTTT.